The TCR beta chain described here comes from a study of blood T cell repertoires in COVID-19. Study as a whole: The samples span acute and convalescent COVID-19 from the United States, Italy and Spain. PBMCs, B-cell-depleted T cells, or T cells provided the cDNA or gDNA that made up the material.

Per the original methods: Amplification from reference gene primers served as the basis for estimated nucleated cell counts. Sequencing used immunoSEQ multiplex PCR; TCRdb keeps in-frame clones, though not all of them. The V and J calls and clone size come from that table; D and trimming were worked out from the DNA. The repertoire holds 55,000 to 70,000 clones, with 60% to 85% as singletons. The CDR3 length is 16 residues. Germline lookup yields CDR1 MNHEY and CDR2 SMNVEV (reference sequence). The germline V and J ends were trimmed by 6 bases and 0 bases, with 15 bases remaining between them. This receptor was identified in a human donor in a cohort sampled during active COVID-19. The chain joins TRBV27 to TRBJ2-1; D might be TRBD2 (6 bases). The sequencing sample was made of peripheral blood. The CDR3 loop reads CASSLRAGSSYNEQFF. The CDR3 region has the DNA TGTGCCAGCAGCCTCCGCGCGGGGAGCTCCTACAATGAGCAGTTCTTC.